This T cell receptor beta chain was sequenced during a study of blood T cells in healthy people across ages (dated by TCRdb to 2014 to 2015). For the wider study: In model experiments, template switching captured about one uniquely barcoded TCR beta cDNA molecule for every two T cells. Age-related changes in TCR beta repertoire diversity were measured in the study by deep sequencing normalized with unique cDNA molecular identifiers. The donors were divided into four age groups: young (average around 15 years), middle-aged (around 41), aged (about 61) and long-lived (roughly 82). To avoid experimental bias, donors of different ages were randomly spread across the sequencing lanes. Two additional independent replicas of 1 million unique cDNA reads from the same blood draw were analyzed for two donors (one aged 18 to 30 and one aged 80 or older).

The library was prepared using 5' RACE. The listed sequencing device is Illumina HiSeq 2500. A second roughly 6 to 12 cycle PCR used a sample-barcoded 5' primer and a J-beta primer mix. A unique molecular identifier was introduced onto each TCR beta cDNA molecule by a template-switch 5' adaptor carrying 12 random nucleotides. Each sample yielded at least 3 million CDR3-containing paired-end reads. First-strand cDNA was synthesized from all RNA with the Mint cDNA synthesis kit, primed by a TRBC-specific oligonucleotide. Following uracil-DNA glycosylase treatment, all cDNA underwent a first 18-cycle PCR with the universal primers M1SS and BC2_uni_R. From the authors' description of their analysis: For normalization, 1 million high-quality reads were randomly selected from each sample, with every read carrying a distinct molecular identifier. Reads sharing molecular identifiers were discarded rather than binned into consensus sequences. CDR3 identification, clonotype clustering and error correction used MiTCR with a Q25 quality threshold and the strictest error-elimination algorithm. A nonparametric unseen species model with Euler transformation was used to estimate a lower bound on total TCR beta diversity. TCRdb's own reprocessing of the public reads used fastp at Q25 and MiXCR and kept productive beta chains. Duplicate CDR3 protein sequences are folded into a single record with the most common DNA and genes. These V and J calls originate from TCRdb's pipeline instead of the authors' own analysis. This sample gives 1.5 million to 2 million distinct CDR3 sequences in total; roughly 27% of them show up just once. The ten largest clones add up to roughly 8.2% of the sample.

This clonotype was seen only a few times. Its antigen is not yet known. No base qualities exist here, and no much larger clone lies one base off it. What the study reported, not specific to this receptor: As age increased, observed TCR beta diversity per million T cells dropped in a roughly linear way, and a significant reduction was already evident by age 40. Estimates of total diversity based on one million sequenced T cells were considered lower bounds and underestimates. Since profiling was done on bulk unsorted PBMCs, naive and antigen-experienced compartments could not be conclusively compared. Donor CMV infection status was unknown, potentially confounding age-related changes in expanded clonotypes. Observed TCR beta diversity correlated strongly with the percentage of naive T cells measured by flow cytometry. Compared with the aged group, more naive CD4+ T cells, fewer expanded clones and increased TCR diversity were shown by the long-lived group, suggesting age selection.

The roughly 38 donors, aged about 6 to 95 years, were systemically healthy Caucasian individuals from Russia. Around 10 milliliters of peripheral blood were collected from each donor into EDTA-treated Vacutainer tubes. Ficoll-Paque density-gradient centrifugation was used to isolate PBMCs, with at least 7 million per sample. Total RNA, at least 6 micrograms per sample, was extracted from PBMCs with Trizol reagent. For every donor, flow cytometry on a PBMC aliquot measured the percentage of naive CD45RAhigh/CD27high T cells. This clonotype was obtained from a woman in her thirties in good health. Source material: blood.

The DNA sequence is given as TGTGCCAGCAGTGACAAAAGGGCCGTTGATGAAAAACTGTTTTTT. Its protein is CASSDKRAVDEKLFF. The chain couples TRBV2 to TRBJ1-4; no D gene call is confident. Trimming removed 3 bases from V and 6 bases from J, leaving 14 bases between the germline ends. The germline V gene specifies SNHLY as CDR1 and FYNNEI as CDR2. Spanning cysteine to phenylalanine, the CDR3 consists of 15 amino acids. The only DNA kept is the CDR3, 45 bases in frame from the first base.